One and the same sample provided the 26 T cell receptor beta chains below, sequenced in a study of technical replicates of blood from a few donors. Libraries were prepared by immunoSEQ multiplex PCR; TCRdb keeps only in-frame clonotypes and omits some of them. The table lists around 72,000 clones, 95% to 98% of them singletons. Sequenced sample: T cells isolated from PBMCs. Receptor source: a human donor in good health.

The rearrangement joins TRBV9 to TRBJ2-1, with 8 bases matching TRBD1. Trimming at V came to 4 bases and at J to 8 bases, leaving 8 bases not matched to a gene. The CDR3 has 14 residues. Germline CDR1 is SGDLS and CDR2 is YYNGEE. The CDR3 is CASSTWDRTYEQFF. Here the CDR3 DNA reads TGTGCCAGCAGCACTTGGGACAGGACTTATGAGCAGTTCTTC.

V is TRBV2 and J is TRBJ2-1; 7 bases align to TRBD2. CDR1 is SNHLY and CDR2 is FYNNEI in the germline V gene. V gave up 2 bases and J gave up 6 bases; unmatched junction bases: 7. This CDR3 comprises 15 residues. DNA of the CDR3: TGTGCCAGCAGTGAATGGGCGGGAGAGGCCAATGAGCAGTTCTTC. This codes for CASSEWAGEANEQFF.

The rearrangement joins TRBV10-1 to TRBJ1-5; the D gene is possibly TRBD1 (6 bases). V dropped 4 bases and J dropped 11 bases, with 12 bases sitting between them. Per germline, CDR1 WNHNN and CDR2 SYGVQD (reference sequence). The length of the CDR3 is 12 residues. The CDR3 bases are TGCGCCAGCAGTGCAGGGGAGGGTGCCCAGCATTTT. Amino acid sequence: CASSAGEGAQHF.

The rearrangement uses TRBV9 and TRBJ2-1; TRBD2 matches at 7 bases. The germline V gene encodes CDR1 SGDLS and CDR2 YYNGEE. This CDR3 has 14 amino acids. The ends lost 4 bases at V and 2 bases at J; junction bases unmatched: 3. CDR3 loop: CASSPSGTYNEQFF. In nucleotides, the CDR3 is TGTGCCAGCAGCCCCAGCGGGACCTACAATGAGCAGTTCTTC.

The gene calls are TRBV13 and TRBJ2-4; 7 bases align to TRBD1. This CDR3 has 15 amino acids. Looked up from germline, CDR1 is PRHDT and CDR2 is FYEKMQ (reference sequence). With V trimmed by 1 base and J by 4 bases, 4 bases remained unmatched. CDR3 in amino acids: CASSLEGRGKNIQYF. In nucleotides, the CDR3 is TGTGCCAGCAGCTTAGAGGGCAGGGGGAAAAACATTCAGTACTTC.

V gene TRBV7-6 combines with J gene TRBJ2-3; D not certain. The germline V and J ends were trimmed by 6 bases and 2 bases, with 15 bases remaining between them. CDR1 SGHVS and CDR2 FNYEAQ come from the germline V gene. The CDR3 consists of 15 residues. The CDR3 loop is CASSEEPTFTDTQYF. CDR3 in DNA: TGTGCCAGCAGTGAGGAACCCACTTTCACAGATACGCAGTATTTT.

This clone was seen once. V usage is TRBV9 and J usage is TRBJ2-3; no definite D call. The CDR3 runs 13 residues. Germline values: CDR1 SGDLS, CDR2 YYNGEE. The germline V and J ends were trimmed by 2 bases and 3 bases, with 7 bases remaining between them. The CDR3, as DNA: TGTGCCAGCAGCGTGGGCTTAACAGATACGCAGTATTTT. This translates into CASSVGLTDTQYF. The variable domain in full, with the rest retrieved from reference TRBV9 and TRBJ2-3, is DSGVTQTPKHLITATGQRVTLRCSPRSGDLSVYWYQQSLDQGLQFLIQYYNGEERAKGNILERFSAQQFPDLHSELNLSSLELGDSALYFCASSVGLTDTQYFGPGTRLTVL.

The CDR3 sequence is CASSPGVGEQFF. CDR3 DNA: TGTGCCAGCAGCCCGGGAGTTGGCGAGCAGTTCTTC. The gene calls are TRBV6-5 and TRBJ2-1; D possibly corresponds to TRBD2 (6 bases). The V and J ends lost 6 bases and 10 bases respectively, with 13 bases between them. CDR1 and CDR2 (germline): MNHEY, SVGAGI. The CDR3 consists of 12 residues.

The chain recombines TRBV11-3 with TRBJ1-5; no firm D call. The germline gives CDR1 SGHNT, CDR2 YENEEA. This CDR3 has 14 amino acids. V lost 0 bases, J lost 4 bases, and 7 bases lay in between. Here the CDR3 reads CASSLEYLNQPQHF. DNA of the CDR3: TGTGCCAGCAGCTTAGAATACCTAAATCAGCCCCAGCATTTT.

This clone was recorded only once. The chain carries TRBV25-1 and TRBJ1-2, with no clear D. The germline CDR1 and CDR2 sequences are MGHDK and SYGVNS. The CDR3 spans 11 residues. V shed 8 bases and J shed 2 bases, with 6 bases lying between them. The CDR3 loop reads CASEANYGYTF. The CDR3 DNA follows: TGTGCCAGCGAGGCGAACTATGGCTACACCTTC.

The chain carries TRBV13 and TRBJ2-7; 9 bases agree with TRBD1. This CDR3 comprises 15 residues. The germline V gene encodes CDR1 PRHDT and CDR2 FYEKMQ (reference sequence). Trimming at V came to 6 bases and at J to 1 base, leaving 7 bases not matched to a gene. The CDR3 protein is CASSPGGQGSYEQYF. The CDR3 DNA follows: TGTGCCAGCAGTCCAGGAGGACAGGGGTCCTACGAGCAGTACTTC.

The chain employs TRBV27 and TRBJ1-1; TRBD1 aligns across 7 bases. Unmatched junction bases numbered 3, after V lost 3 bases and J lost 2 bases. CDR1 MNHEY and CDR2 SMNVEV come from the germline V gene (reference sequence). CDR3 size: 14 residues. CDR3 region: CASSLTGLNTEAFF. CDR3 nucleotides: TGTGCCAGCAGTTTGACAGGGTTAAACACTGAAGCTTTCTTT.

The rearrangement links TRBV5-8 to TRBJ2-3; D might be TRBD1 (6 bases). CDR1 is SGHTS and CDR2 is YDEGEE in the germline V gene. V lost 0 bases to trimming and J lost 6 bases, with 11 bases between them. The CDR3 has 14 residues. The CDR3 loop reads CASSLGRGMDTQYF. In DNA, the CDR3 is TGTGCCAGCAGCTTGGGCAGGGGAATGGATACGCAGTATTTT.

J is TRBJ2-7 and V is TRBV11-3; 7 bases agree with TRBD2. The CDR3 runs to 15 residues. Germline CDR1 and CDR2: SGHNT and YENEEA. V gave up 0 bases and J gave up 0 bases; unmatched junction bases: 2. CDR3 in amino acids: CASSLDLADSYEQYF. The CDR3, as DNA: TGTGCCAGCAGCTTAGACCTAGCGGACTCCTACGAGCAGTACTTC.

The chain's CDR3 is CASSLEKGAYGTDTQYF. CDR3 nucleotide sequence: TGTGCCAGCAGCTTGGAAAAGGGGGCTTATGGAACAGATACGCAGTATTTT. The V and J genes are TRBV5-6 and TRBJ2-3; 7 bases map to TRBD1. The CDR3 is made up of 17 amino acids. V shed 0 bases and J 3 bases; nucleotides not matched to a gene: 10. Germline V gene lookup returns CDR1 SGHDT and CDR2 YYEEEE.

This chain links TRBV28 with TRBJ2-5; 7 bases match TRBD2. Germline CDR1 is MDHEN and CDR2 is SYDVKM. The CDR3 spans 17 residues. Trimming took 6 bases from V and 5 from J; bases not matched to a gene: 18. The CDR3 region is CASSRGVVGPFTETQYF. CDR3 bases: TGTGCCAGCAGCCGGGGGGTGGTGGGTCCTTTTACCGAGACCCAGTACTTC.

The chain has TRBV28 and TRBJ1-2; D remains unclear. V was trimmed by 1 base and J by 4 bases, leaving 10 bases between them. This CDR3 contains 14 residues. Germline lookup yields CDR1 MDHEN and CDR2 SYDVKM. CDR3 bases: TGTGCCAGCAGTTTATACGGGAGTTTCTATGGCTACACCTTC. Amino acid sequence: CASSLYGSFYGYTF.

This clone has a single count. The chain has TRBV10-1 and TRBJ1-1, with TRBD1 as a possible D gene (6 bases). Trimming left V 0 bases short and J 1 base short, with 6 bases between. The CDR3 covers 14 residues. Germline CDR1 and CDR2: WNHNN and SYGVQD (reference sequence). The DNA of the CDR3 is TGCGCCAGCAGTGAGTCGACAGGGAACACTGAAGCTTTCTTT. It yields the protein CASSESTGNTEAFF.

The count of this clone is one. The chain couples TRBV19 to TRBJ2-6, with D unresolved. V was clipped by 5 bases and J by 0 bases, with 8 bases between them. The CDR3 contains 15 residues. Germline CDR1 reads LNHDA; CDR2 reads SQIVND (reference sequence). CDR3 loop: CASSAYTSGANVLTF. For the CDR3, the DNA is TGTGCCAGTAGTGCTTACACCTCTGGGGCCAACGTCCTGACTTTC.

The chain carries TRBV11-2 and TRBJ2-2, with D perhaps TRBD1 (6 bases). The CDR3 is made up of 17 amino acids. Germline loops: CDR1 SGHAT, CDR2 FQNNGV. Trimming took off 1 base at V and 0 bases at J, with 12 bases between the two ends. As DNA, the CDR3 is TGTGCCAGCAGCTTAGTTCCGGACAGCGCGAACACCGGGGAGCTGTTTTTT. Residues: CASSLVPDSANTGELFF.

V usage is TRBV11-2 and J usage is TRBJ2-7; 10 bases fit TRBD2. The CDR3 is made up of 13 amino acids. The trim removed 8 bases at V and 3 bases at J, leaving 4 bases unmatched. CDR1 and CDR2 (germline): SGHAT, FQNNGV. The CDR3 loop reads CASVRTSGYEQYF. The CDR3 region has the DNA TGTGCCAGCGTACGGACTAGCGGCTACGAGCAGTACTTC.

V and J are TRBV6-1 and TRBJ1-2; 7 bases match TRBD1. The J segment lost 4 bases and the V segment lost 6 bases, leaving 5 bases of the junction unmatched. The germline gives CDR1 MNHNS, CDR2 SASEGT. This CDR3 is built from 13 residues. The CDR3 reads CASRSRTGYGYTF. The DNA for the CDR3 is TGTGCCAGCAGATCTCGGACAGGCTATGGCTACACCTTC.

This chain uses TRBV27 with TRBJ2-5; D may be TRBD1 (5 bases). Germline loops: CDR1 MNHEY, CDR2 SMNVEV (reference sequence). Trimming cost V 2 bases and J 5 bases, with 27 bases left between them. The CDR3 consists of 19 residues. The CDR3 nucleotides are TGTGCCAGCAGTTTAAGGAATAGGTTCCCTTCCCAGGGTCGGGAGACCCAGTACTTC. Translated, it gives CASSLRNRFPSQGRETQYF.

The J gene is TRBJ2-7, the V gene TRBV6-1, with 8 bases aligning to TRBD1. The CDR3 length is 14 residues. CDR1 is MNHNS and CDR2 is SASEGT in the germline V gene. The junction had 8 bases not matched to a gene; V was cut back by 7 bases and J by 3 bases. CDR3 protein: CASNSLTGDYEQYF. DNA of the CDR3: TGTGCCAGCAACTCTCTGACAGGGGACTACGAGCAGTACTTC.

The gene calls are TRBV28 and TRBJ2-7; no clear D gene. There are 13 residues in the CDR3. Trimming removed 7 bases from V and 3 bases from J, with 13 bases in between. CDR1 MDHEN and CDR2 SYDVKM come from the germline V gene. In DNA form, the CDR3 reads TGTGCCAGCACCCTAGTCCCGGGCTACGAGCAGTACTTC. Amino acid sequence: CASTLVPGYEQYF.

This chain joins TRBV7-2 and TRBJ1-1; TRBD1 matches 11 bases. Germline V gene lookup returns CDR1 SGHTA and CDR2 FQGNSA. V lost 6 bases and J lost 6; bases outside the gene matches: 6. The CDR3 consists of 14 residues. CDR3 sequence reads: CASRRTGGGSEAFF. CDR3 nucleotides: TGTGCCAGCAGAAGGACAGGGGGCGGTTCTGAAGCTTTCTTT.